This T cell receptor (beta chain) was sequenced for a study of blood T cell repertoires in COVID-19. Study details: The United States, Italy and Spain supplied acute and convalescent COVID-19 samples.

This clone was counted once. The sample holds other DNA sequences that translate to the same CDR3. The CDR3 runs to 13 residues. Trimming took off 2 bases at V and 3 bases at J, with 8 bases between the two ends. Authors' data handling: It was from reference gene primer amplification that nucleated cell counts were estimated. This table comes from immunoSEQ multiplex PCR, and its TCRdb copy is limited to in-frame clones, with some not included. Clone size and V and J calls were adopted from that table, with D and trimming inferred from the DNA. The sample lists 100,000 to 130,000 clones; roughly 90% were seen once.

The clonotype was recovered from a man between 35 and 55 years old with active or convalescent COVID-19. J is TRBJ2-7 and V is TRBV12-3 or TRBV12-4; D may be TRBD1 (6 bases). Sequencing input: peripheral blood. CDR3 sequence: CASSLNRDYEQYF. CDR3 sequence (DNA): TGTGCCAGCAGTTTAAACAGGGACTACGAGCAGTACTTC.